This TCR beta chain comes out of a study of shared clonotypes between healthy human individuals. Study-level findings and limits: The rarefaction results pointed to incomplete sorted-subset sequencing despite large depth.

Germline CDR1 LNHDA, CDR2 SQIVND (reference sequence). CDR3 length: 13 amino acids. The germline V and J ends were trimmed by 7 bases and 0 bases, with 9 bases remaining between them. TCRdb's copy holds only in-frame clones and misses some; the assay was immunoSEQ multiplex PCR. The sample has millions of clones; 85% to 95% are singletons. On this clone: Its specificity is not known.

The sequence was collected from a man in his late teens or twenties in good health. V is TRBV19 and J is TRBJ2-5; TRBD2 might be the D (5 bases). Sequencing input: naive CD4+ T cells sorted from blood. The subset denotes: CD45RA+ positively selected. In DNA, the CDR3 is TGTGCCAGTAAGGAGGTGAACCAAGAGACCCAGTACTTC. Its translation: CASKEVNQETQYF.